The 28 T cell receptor beta chains presented below share a single source sample, sequenced in a study of CD8+ T cells in alopecia areata. Isolated RNA was reverse transcribed into cDNA used as the sequencing template. The method was immunoSEQ multiplex PCR; TCRdb's version includes in-frame clones alone and lacks a portion of them. The sample contains about 91,000 clones, over 40% of which appear only once. Sequenced: CD4+ T cells sorted from blood. The source is a human donor with alopecia areata.

V gene TRBV27 combines with J gene TRBJ1-2; the D gene is possibly TRBD1 (6 bases). V gave up 4 bases and J gave up 2 bases, with 14 bases separating them. From germline, CDR1 is MNHEY and CDR2 SMNVEV (reference sequence). This CDR3 comprises 15 residues. CDR3 sequence reads: CASSSLGAANYGYTF. DNA of the CDR3: TGTGCCAGCAGTTCGTTGGGGGCGGCGAACTATGGCTACACCTTC.

This chain connects TRBV29-1 to TRBJ2-1; the D gene could be TRBD1 or TRBD2 (5 bases each). CDR1 and CDR2 (germline): SQVTM, ANQGSEA. Between the trimmed V and J ends, which lost 5 bases and 6 bases, there was a span of 17 bases. This CDR3 comprises 14 residues. The CDR3 nucleotides read TGCAGCGTTTTGAAAACCGGGGCTTTCAATGAGCAGTTCTTC. This gives the protein CSVLKTGAFNEQFF.

This chain joins TRBV25-1 and TRBJ1-6; D might be TRBD1 (6 bases). V lost 8 bases, J lost 1 base, and 12 bases lay in between. This CDR3 has 15 amino acids. The germline V gene has CDR1 MGHDK and CDR2 SYGVNS. This chain's CDR3 is CASGDRSSYNSPLHF. In nucleotides, the CDR3 is TGTGCCAGCGGCGACAGGTCTTCCTATAATTCACCCCTCCACTTT.

This clone was counted a few times. The rearrangement joins TRBV29-1 to TRBJ2-3, with TRBD2 matching over 7 bases. V lost 1 base to trimming and J lost 6 bases; unmatched junction nucleotides: 4. The CDR3 runs 13 residues. CDR1 and CDR2 from the germline V gene are SQVTM and ANQGSEA. CDR3 amino acids: CSVEASGGDTQYF. The DNA of the CDR3 is TGCAGCGTTGAAGCTAGCGGAGGGGATACGCAGTATTTT.

The chain is built from TRBV6-5 and TRBJ2-1, with D hard to call. Germline CDR1 is MNHEY and CDR2 is SVGAGI. The CDR3 covers 14 residues. V was pared by 2 bases and J by 3 bases, with 8 bases between. CDR3 protein: CASSYSQIYNEQFF. Here the CDR3 DNA reads TGTGCCAGCAGTTACAGCCAGATCTACAATGAGCAGTTCTTC.

Only one count was recorded for this clone. The gene calls are TRBV25-1 and TRBJ2-6; no definite D call. Trimming took 5 bases from V and 4 from J, leaving 6 bases between them. CDR1 is MGHDK, CDR2 SYGVNS, per germline. The CDR3 totals 13 residues. The CDR3 loop reads CASSTPGANVLTF. Written as DNA, the CDR3 is TGTGCCAGCAGTACCCCCGGGGCCAACGTCCTGACTTTC. Full variable domain (missing parts from reference TRBV25-1 and TRBJ2-6): EADIYQTPRYLVIGTGKKITLECSQTMGHDKMYWYQQDPGMELHLIHYSYGVNSTEKGDLSSESTVSRIRTEHFPLTLESARPSHTSQYLCASSTPGANVLTFGAGSRLTVL.

This clone was observed a single time. This sequence joins TRBV28 and TRBJ2-7; D remains unclear. This CDR3 comprises 10 residues. CDR1 MDHEN and CDR2 SYDVKM come from the germline V gene. Trimming shortened V by 5 bases and J by 3 bases, and 2 bases separated the two germline ends. The CDR3 nucleotides read TGTGCCAGCAGTCTCTACGAGCAGTACTTC. Amino acid sequence: CASSLYEQYF.

This clone was detected a few times. V is TRBV29-1 and J is TRBJ2-5; D is unresolved. V was cut by 4 bases and J by 1 base, with 10 bases left in between. Per germline, CDR1 SQVTM and CDR2 ANQGSEA. CDR3 length: 13 amino acids. In DNA, the CDR3 is TGCAGCGTTGGATGGAGACTCCAAGAGACCCAGTACTTC. Protein product: CSVGWRLQETQYF.

The CDR3 sequence: CSGGAEYGYTF. The CDR3, as DNA: TGCAGCGGTGGGGCAGAATATGGCTACACCTTC. The rearrangement uses TRBV29-1 and TRBJ1-2, with D possibly TRBD1 on 5 matching bases. The CDR3 is made up of 11 amino acids. Trimming took 7 bases from V and 5 from J, leaving 11 bases between them. The V gene's germline CDR1 is SQVTM and CDR2 ANQGSEA.

For this clone: This CDR3 is also generated by other DNA sequences in the sample. The CDR3 DNA reads TGCAGCGTTGAAGAGGGGAATGAGCAGTTCTTC. This encodes CSVEEGNEQFF. V gene TRBV29-1 combines with J gene TRBJ2-1; D ambiguous. Germline values: CDR1 SQVTM, CDR2 ANQGSEA. The CDR3 sequence is 11 residues long. Trimming pared 0 bases from V and 7 bases from J, leaving 4 bases between.

V usage is TRBV18 and J usage is TRBJ2-7; a weak D match, TRBD1 (6 bases). V was shortened by 2 bases and J by 7 bases, with 12 bases between the two germline ends. The CDR3 runs to 13 residues. The germline CDR1 and CDR2 sequences are KGHSH and LQKENI. The CDR3 DNA follows: TGTGCCAGCTCACCAACAGGGACGGGAGAGCAGTACTTC. As protein: CASSPTGTGEQYF. The full variable domain, with the rest looked up from reference TRBV18 and TRBJ2-7, is NAGVMQNPRHLVRRRGQEARLRCSPMKGHSHVYWYRQLPEEGLKFMVYLQKENIIDESGMPKERFSAEFPKEGPSILRIQQVVRGDSAAYFCASSPTGTGEQYFGPGTRLTVT.

The J gene is TRBJ2-1, the V gene TRBV29-1, with D possibly being TRBD2 (6 bases). This CDR3 has 12 residues. V lost 5 bases and J lost 3, with 8 bases in between. Germline lookup yields CDR1 SQVTM and CDR2 ANQGSEA. The CDR3 DNA follows: TGCAGCGTTTCTAGCGACTACAATGAGCAGTTCTTC. Translated, it gives CSVSSDYNEQFF.

V usage is TRBV7-9 and J usage is TRBJ2-2; D remains unclear. There are 14 residues in the CDR3. V was shortened by 5 bases and J by 7 bases, with 14 bases between the two germline ends. CDR1 is SEHNR and CDR2 is FQNEAQ in the germline V gene (reference sequence). Written as DNA, the CDR3 is TGTGCCAGCAGCCGAACTGAAGTGGTCGGGGAGCTGTTTTTT. Protein sequence: CASSRTEVVGELFF.

The J gene is TRBJ1-1, the V gene TRBV4-2, with 8 nucleotides matching TRBD1. There are 15 residues in the CDR3. The trim removed 4 bases at V and 1 base at J, leaving 5 bases unmatched. The germline V gene encodes CDR1 LGHNA and CDR2 YNFKEQ. The DNA of the CDR3 is TGTGCCAGCAGCCTGAGAACAGGGGGGAACACTGAAGCTTTCTTT. Protein sequence: CASSLRTGGNTEAFF.

The rearrangement joins TRBV28 to TRBJ2-5; 14 positions match TRBD2. After removal of 5 bases from V and 5 bases from J, the junction contained 4 bases not matched to a gene. CDR1 and CDR2 (germline): MDHEN, SYDVKM. This CDR3 has 15 amino acids. The CDR3 loop reads CASSPGLAGAETQYF. In DNA form, the CDR3 reads TGTGCCAGCAGTCCGGGACTAGCGGGAGCGGAGACCCAGTACTTC.

The chain recombines TRBV5-6 with TRBJ1-5; 8 nucleotides line up with TRBD1. Germline V gene data show CDR1 as SGHDT and CDR2 as YYEEEE. J lost 2 bases, V lost 2 bases, and 3 bases had no gene match. The CDR3 contains 15 residues. CDR3 sequence (DNA): TGTGCCAGCAGCTTTATGACAGGGGGCAATCAGCCCCAGCATTTT. Translated, it gives CASSFMTGGNQPQHF.

The V call is TRBV30, the J call TRBJ1-1; possibly TRBD1 for D (5 bases). V lost 4 bases and J 5 bases, leaving 20 bases between the germline ends. The germline gives CDR1 GTSNPN, CDR2 SVGIG (reference sequence). The CDR3 runs 15 residues. CDR3 sequence: CAWTKFPSRGTEAFF. The CDR3 bases are TGTGCCTGGACCAAATTCCCCAGTCGGGGGACTGAAGCTTTCTTT.

The chain joins TRBV27 to TRBJ1-1; tentatively, D is TRBD1 (5 bases). Deletions cut 8 bases from V and 5 bases from J, with 15 bases between. This CDR3 region has 13 residues. Germline V gives CDR1 MNHEY, CDR2 SMNVEV (reference sequence). The CDR3 DNA follows: TGTGCCAGCGGTCTCGAGGGGCGGACTGAAGCTTTCTTT. The encoded protein is CASGLEGRTEAFF.

The chain carries TRBV7-2 and TRBJ2-1, with D unclear. V lost 1 base and J lost 3, with 10 bases in between. Germline CDR1 is SGHTA and CDR2 is FQGNSA. CDR3 length equals 15 residues. CDR3 loop: CASSLEVAYYNEQFF. For the CDR3, the DNA is TGTGCCAGCAGCTTAGAGGTAGCCTACTACAATGAGCAGTTCTTC. Based on the CDR3 plus reference TRBV7-2 and TRBJ2-1, the full variable domain is GAGVSQSPSNKVTEKGKDVELRCDPISGHTALYWYRQSLGQGLEFLIYFQGNSAPDKSGLPSDRFSAERTGGSVSTLTIQRTQQEDSAVYLCASSLEVAYYNEQFFGPGTRLTVL.

The rearrangement links TRBV14 to TRBJ1-5; no definite D call. Germline assignment: CDR1 SGHDN and CDR2 FVKESK. Trimming took off 4 bases at V and 5 bases at J, with 12 bases between the two ends. This CDR3 has 14 residues. The CDR3 coding sequence is TGTGCCAGCAGCCCGCGCGGTACGGATCAGCCCCAGCATTTT. Protein product: CASSPRGTDQPQHF. Full variable domain (remainder filled in from reference TRBV14 and TRBJ1-5): EAGVTQFPSHSVIEKGQTVTLRCDPISGHDNLYWYRRVMGKEIKFLLHFVKESKQDESGMPNNRFLAERTGGTYSTLKVQPAELEDSGVYFCASSPRGTDQPQHFGDGTRLSIL.

The chain carries TRBV28 and TRBJ2-3; 9 bases line up with TRBD1. Germline trimming cut 6 bases from V and 6 bases from J; bases unmatched to any gene: 7. The CDR3 covers 14 residues. CDR1 is MDHEN and CDR2 is SYDVKM in the germline V gene. The DNA of the CDR3 is TGTGCCAGCAGGGACAGGGGCTCCCTGGATACGCAGTATTTT. Protein sequence: CASRDRGSLDTQYF.

This chain connects TRBV27 to TRBJ2-7; 7 positions agree with TRBD1. Germline CDR1 MNHEY, CDR2 SMNVEV (reference sequence). The CDR3 spans 15 residues. The V segment lost 2 bases and the J segment 3 bases; nucleotides outside the gene matches: 7. CDR3 DNA: TGTGCCAGCAGTTTACGCCCGACAGGGATCTACGAGCAGTACTTC. It is translated as CASSLRPTGIYEQYF.

This clone was seen more than once but under ten times. This sequence joins TRBV18 and TRBJ2-6; D gene uncertain. The CDR3 has 16 residues. Trimming cost V 5 bases and J 0 bases, with 11 bases left between them. CDR1 KGHSH and CDR2 LQKENI come from the germline V gene. The CDR3 loop reads CASSLNSVSGANVLTF. As DNA, the CDR3 is TGTGCCAGCTCATTAAATTCGGTCTCTGGGGCCAACGTCCTGACTTTC.

This clone has just a few counts. The CDR3 spells CSVEDRSSGNYEQYF. CDR3 nucleotide sequence: TGCAGCGTTGAAGATCGCAGTAGCGGGAACTACGAGCAGTACTTC. The chain combines TRBV29-1 with TRBJ2-7; 8 positions match TRBD2. Germline V CDR1 and CDR2: SQVTM, ANQGSEA. The CDR3 extends over 15 amino acids. The ends lost 0 bases at V and 3 bases at J; junction bases unmatched: 7.

This clone was observed a single time. The chain couples TRBV29-1 to TRBJ2-1, with TRBD2 identical over 10 bases. J lost 4 bases, V lost 7 bases, and 7 bases had no gene match. Germline CDR1 and CDR2: SQVTM and ANQGSEA. The CDR3 length is 14 residues. The CDR3 loop is CSGTRLAGYNEQFF. CDR3 nucleotide sequence: TGCAGCGGCACAAGACTAGCGGGTTACAATGAGCAGTTCTTC.

This clone was picked up many times. J is TRBJ2-3 and V is TRBV10-3, with 8 positions matching TRBD2. The CDR3 runs 15 residues. V dropped 4 bases and J dropped 3; count of bases not matched to a gene: 6. Germline CDR1 reads ENHRY; CDR2 reads SYGVKD. The CDR3 DNA sequence: TGTGCCATCAGTGGTCAGCGGGAGAGGACAGATACGCAGTATTTT. Translated, it gives CAISGQRERTDTQYF.

A word on this clone: Mismatch with germline at one junction end may stem from a read error. The J gene is TRBJ2-3, the V gene TRBV13; D is uncertain. The CDR3 runs to 12 residues. The germline V gene encodes CDR1 PRHDT and CDR2 FYEKMQ (reference sequence). Written as DNA, the CDR3 is TGTGCCAGCAGCTCCCCCGGAGATGCGCAGTATTTT. Its protein is CASSSPGDAQYF. Drawing the rest from reference TRBV13 and TRBJ2-3, the complete variable domain is AAGVIQSPRHLIKEKRETATLKCYPIPRHDTVYWYQQGPGQDPQFLISFYEKMQSDKGSIPDRFSAQQFSDYHSELNMSSLELGDSALYFCASSSPGDAQYFGPGTRLTVL.

The rearrangement joins TRBV15 to TRBJ2-7, with unresolved D. Deletions cut 3 bases from V and 3 bases from J, with 12 bases between. The CDR3 has 14 residues. Germline V gene data show CDR1 as LNHNV and CDR2 as YYDKDF (reference sequence). CDR3 protein: CATSRDPADYEQYF. CDR3 nucleotides: TGTGCCACCAGCAGGGACCCAGCCGACTACGAGCAGTACTTC.